The 31 T cell receptor beta chains reported below all come from one sample, sequenced in a study of neurological immune-mediated disorders. MiXCR, applied by TCRdb to the 5' RACE reads, yields one record per CDR3 protein. The sample lists about 58,000 distinct CDR3 sequences; approximately 3.1% were seen once. Sequencing input: PBMCs. Every receptor here comes from a woman between 55 and 75 years old with multiple sclerosis.

J is TRBJ2-2 and V is TRBV6-6; 12 nucleotides align to TRBD2. The CDR3 runs 18 residues. The J segment lost 4 bases and the V segment lost 5 bases, leaving 11 bases of the junction unmatched. Germline CDR1 is MNHNY and CDR2 is SVGAGI (reference sequence). The CDR3 DNA sequence: TGTGCCAGCAGTAAAAGTCTAGCGGGGGGGCCTCGCACCGGGGAGCTGTTTTTT. Translating gives CASSKSLAGGPRTGELFF.

This clonotype was seen ten or more times. The chain carries TRBV4-1 and TRBJ2-3, with 9 bases aligning to TRBD2. This CDR3 is 17 amino acids long. The V segment lost 2 bases and the J segment 0 bases; nucleotides outside the gene matches: 6. Germline lookup yields CDR1 MGHRA and CDR2 YSYEKL. The chain's CDR3 is CASSQLATSGSTDTQYF. The CDR3 nucleotides read TGCGCCAGCAGCCAACTCGCCACTAGCGGGAGCACAGATACGCAGTATTTT.

This clonotype was recorded many times. CDR3 protein: CASSGLRRTGELFF. The CDR3 coding sequence is TGTGCCAGCAGCGGACTCCGGCGAACCGGGGAGCTGTTTTTT. V and J are TRBV2 and TRBJ2-2, with D maybe TRBD2 (5 bases). The germline V gene encodes CDR1 SNHLY and CDR2 FYNNEI. V lost 6 bases and J 5 bases, leaving 13 bases between the germline ends. The length of the CDR3 is 14 residues.

This clonotype appeared many times. This rearrangement joins TRBV20-1 to TRBJ2-3; 9 nucleotides align to TRBD2. CDR3 length: 14 residues. Germline loops: CDR1 DFQATT, CDR2 SNEGSKA (reference sequence). J was trimmed by 9 bases and V by 0 bases; bases with no gene match: 7. The DNA for the CDR3 is TGCAGTGCTAGAGATCCGCGGGAGGGCCAAACGCAGTATTTT. Amino acids: CSARDPREGQTQYF.

This clonotype has at least ten counts. CDR3 in amino acids: CASSVRPSGTLQETQYF. The CDR3 DNA reads TGTGCCAGCAGCGTAAGGCCTAGCGGGACCCTCCAAGAGACCCAGTACTTC. This chain uses TRBV9 with TRBJ2-5; 9 nucleotides match TRBD2. This CDR3 contains 17 residues. The germline V gene has CDR1 SGDLS and CDR2 YYNGEE. Unmatched junction bases numbered 8, after V lost 1 base and J lost 1 base.

In this sample, this clonotype turned up many times. J is TRBJ2-1 and V is TRBV27, with D perhaps TRBD1 (8 bases). Trimming shortened V by 6 bases and J by 7 bases, and 16 bases separated the two germline ends. This CDR3 has 14 residues. CDR1 and CDR2 (germline): MNHEY, SMNVEV (reference sequence). The DNA of the CDR3 is TGTGCCAGCAGGTACAGGGGGGGCGAGAATGAGCAGTTCTTC. This encodes CASRYRGGENEQFF.

In this sample, this clonotype turned up many times. Since a much larger clone is just one base distant, this may be a read error. V is TRBV7-2 and J is TRBJ1-2; no clear D. The CDR3 is made up of 14 amino acids. Germline assignment: CDR1 SGHTA and CDR2 FQGNSA. Deletions cut 4 bases from V and 2 bases from J, with 11 bases between. The CDR3 is CASSSGKANYGYTF. DNA for the CDR3: TGTGCCAGCAGCTCCGGGAAGGCAAACTATGGCTACACCTTC.

In this sample, this clonotype turned up many times. The genes are TRBV20-1 and TRBJ2-3, with 8 positions matching TRBD2. Germline lookup yields CDR1 DFQATT and CDR2 SNEGSKA (reference sequence). V trimming: 4 bases; J trimming: 4 bases; junction bases outside the gene matches: 4. There are 13 residues in the CDR3. The DNA for the CDR3 is TGCAGTGCTACTCTAGCGGGTTCAGATACGCAGTATTTT. It yields the protein CSATLAGSDTQYF.

This clonotype was picked up many times. The CDR3 sequence: CASRRDTDSNQPQHF. The CDR3 DNA sequence: TGCGCCAGCAGACGGGACACCGACAGCAATCAGCCCCAGCATTTT. This chain links TRBV5-1 with TRBJ1-5, with D perhaps TRBD1 (6 bases). The germline gives CDR1 SGHRS, CDR2 YFSETQ. V was clipped by 5 bases and J by 1 base, with 13 bases between them. This CDR3 spans 15 amino acids.

Ten or more counts support this clonotype. This CDR3 is CSANSFLAGGTDTQYF. In DNA form, the CDR3 reads TGCAGTGCTAACTCCTTCCTAGCGGGAGGAACAGATACGCAGTATTTT. V and J are TRBV20-1 and TRBJ2-3, with 11 bases lining up with TRBD2. The CDR3 length is 16 residues. V dropped 4 bases and J dropped 3; count of bases not matched to a gene: 9. Germline V gene lookup returns CDR1 DFQATT and CDR2 SNEGSKA (reference sequence).

This clonotype has at least ten counts. The chain combines TRBV20-1 with TRBJ1-6; D not resolved. Germline loops: CDR1 DFQATT, CDR2 SNEGSKA (reference sequence). Trimming stripped 0 bases from V and 8 bases from J, with 14 bases between. The CDR3 totals 15 residues. The CDR3 sequence: CSARDGSLFDSPLHF. The DNA of the CDR3 is TGCAGTGCTAGAGATGGGTCCCTCTTCGATTCACCCCTCCACTTT.

The V and J genes are TRBV4-1 and TRBJ2-1, with a tentative D call TRBD2 (6 bases). Looked up from germline, CDR1 is MGHRA and CDR2 is YSYEKL. Trimming pared 4 bases from V and 5 bases from J, leaving 18 bases between. This CDR3 region has 16 residues. The CDR3 here is CASSRTLGGIDNEQFF. As DNA, the CDR3 is TGCGCCAGCAGCCGAACCCTAGGAGGGATCGACAATGAGCAGTTCTTC.

This clonotype was observed at least ten times. The chain couples TRBV20-1 to TRBJ2-7; the match to TRBD2 covers 12 bases. With 2 bases clipped from V and 5 bases from J, the junction kept 4 bases outside the gene matches. The length of the CDR3 is 14 residues. Germline CDR1 and CDR2: DFQATT and SNEGSKA (reference sequence). The CDR3 reads CSARRLAGEHEQYF. CDR3 nucleotides: TGCAGTGCTAGAAGACTAGCGGGAGAGCACGAGCAGTACTTC.

The chain carries TRBV27 and TRBJ1-3; D call uncertain. Deletions cut 6 bases from V and 4 bases from J, with 16 bases between. Germline V gene lookup returns CDR1 MNHEY and CDR2 SMNVEV (reference sequence). This CDR3 comprises 15 residues. The CDR3 sequence: CASSVGSVSGNTIYF. The CDR3, as DNA: TGTGCCAGCAGCGTAGGATCGGTAAGCGGAAACACCATATATTTT.

There are many counts of this clonotype. This chain joins TRBV27 and TRBJ2-7; D is unresolved. CDR3 length equals 13 residues. V was trimmed by 6 bases and J by 4 bases, leaving 13 bases between them. Per germline, CDR1 MNHEY and CDR2 SMNVEV (reference sequence). The CDR3 coding sequence is TGTGCCAGCAGGGGTTTCGTGGATTACGAGCAGTACTTC. Translating it yields CASRGFVDYEQYF.

In this sample, this clonotype turned up many times. J is TRBJ1-1 and V is TRBV27, with D unclear. The CDR3 has 14 amino acids. V lost 6 bases and J lost 2, with 13 bases in between. The germline gives CDR1 MNHEY, CDR2 SMNVEV (reference sequence). The CDR3 bases are TGTGCCAGCAGGATATCAAGGGAAAACACTGAAGCTTTCTTT. This translates into CASRISRENTEAFF.

This clonotype was seen ten or more times. This chain connects TRBV20-1 to TRBJ1-4; D unresolved. The germline gives CDR1 DFQATT, CDR2 SNEGSKA (reference sequence). There are 14 residues in the CDR3. V was shortened by 0 bases and J by 0 bases, with 5 bases between the two germline ends. DNA of the CDR3: TGCAGTGCTAGAGAGACAACAACTAATGAAAAACTGTTTTTT. It is translated as CSARETTTNEKLFF.

This clonotype was seen repeatedly, ten times or more. The genes are TRBV20-1 and TRBJ2-5; tentative D call: TRBD2 (5 bases). This CDR3 has 15 amino acids. Germline V lookup: CDR1 DFQATT, CDR2 SNEGSKA (reference sequence). V was cut by 5 bases and J by 2 bases, with 18 bases left in between. The CDR3 protein is CSASRPEGWQETQYF. The CDR3 nucleotides are TGCAGTGCTTCCCGCCCAGAGGGATGGCAAGAGACCCAGTACTTC.

This clonotype was picked up many times. The CDR3 DNA reads as TGTGCCACCAGTGAACCTGGGACCGCCCAGCCCCAGCATTTT. Its translation is CATSEPGTAQPQHF. The chain combines TRBV24-1 with TRBJ1-5, with D possibly TRBD1 on 5 matching bases. The CDR3 spans 14 residues. Germline values: CDR1 KGHDR, CDR2 SFDVKD. With 4 bases removed from V and 7 bases from J, the gap between germline ends came to 13 bases.

This clonotype was counted ten times or more. The chain uses TRBV4-2 and TRBJ2-4; D might be TRBD2 (5 bases). Germline V CDR1 and CDR2: LGHNA, YNFKEQ. Trimming stripped 5 bases from V and 0 bases from J, with 11 bases between. CDR3 length: 15 residues. CDR3 protein: CASSFGGLAKNIQYF. CDR3 coding DNA: TGTGCCAGCAGCTTCGGCGGGCTAGCCAAAAACATTCAGTACTTC.

This clonotype was observed at least ten times. The chain carries TRBV5-1 and TRBJ2-3; the D is unclear. V lost 4 bases and J 5 bases, leaving 17 bases between the germline ends. The CDR3 is 15 amino acids. CDR1 SGHRS and CDR2 YFSETQ come from the germline V gene. CDR3 nucleotide sequence: TGCGCCAGCAGCCTTACCAGTGGCGAGGTAGATACGCAGTATTTT. Translated, it gives CASSLTSGEVDTQYF.

This clonotype was recorded many times. The chain links TRBV5-1 to TRBJ2-7, with 7 positions matching TRBD1. Looked up from germline, CDR1 is SGHRS and CDR2 is YFSETQ. The CDR3 has 16 amino acids. V trimming: 3 bases; J trimming: 2 bases; junction bases outside the gene matches: 11. Here the CDR3 reads CASSSTRQGWAYEQYF. CDR3 nucleotide sequence: TGCGCCAGCAGCTCCACCCGACAGGGATGGGCCTACGAGCAGTACTTC.

In its sample, this clonotype was seen many times. J is TRBJ2-2 and V is TRBV5-1; D may be TRBD1 (6 bases). Trimming shortened V by 4 bases and J by 7 bases, and 17 bases separated the two germline ends. The length of the CDR3 is 15 residues. Per the germline V gene, CDR1 is SGHRS and CDR2 is YFSETQ. The CDR3 loop is CASSLLGASFGELFF. DNA for the CDR3: TGCGCCAGCAGCCTTTTGGGGGCGTCGTTCGGGGAGCTGTTTTTT.

This clonotype counts as medium-sized. The CDR3 spells CSAVAGGNEQYF. Here the CDR3 DNA reads TGCAGTGCTGTAGCGGGAGGGAACGAGCAGTACTTC. The genes are TRBV20-1 and TRBJ2-7, with 11 positions matching TRBD2. Trimming at V came to 5 bases and at J to 5 bases, leaving 2 bases not matched to a gene. The CDR3 length is 12 residues. In germline, CDR1 is DFQATT, CDR2 SNEGSKA (reference sequence).

This clonotype showed up many times. The gene calls are TRBV5-6 and TRBJ1-2; TRBD1 might be the D (6 bases). There are 15 residues in the CDR3. V lost 4 bases, J lost 2 bases, and 15 bases lay in between. Germline CDR1 and CDR2: SGHDT and YYEEEE. CDR3 amino acids: CASSTGQRPNYGYTF. In DNA, the CDR3 is TGTGCCAGCAGCACAGGACAGAGACCCAACTATGGCTACACCTTC. The full variable domain, with the rest looked up from reference TRBV5-6 and TRBJ1-2, is DAGVTQSPTHLIKTRGQQVTLRCSPKSGHDTVSWYQQALGQGPQFIFQYYEEEERQRGNFPDRFSGHQFPNYSSELNVNALLLGDSALYLCASSTGQRPNYGYTFGSGTRLTVV.

This clonotype has a count of ten or more. CDR3 amino acids: CASRISGRGEQFF. CDR3 DNA: TGTGCCAGCAGAATTAGCGGGCGTGGTGAGCAGTTCTTC. The chain links TRBV27 to TRBJ2-1; 7 nucleotides match TRBD2. The V gene's germline CDR1 is MNHEY and CDR2 SMNVEV (reference sequence). V lost 6 bases and J lost 9; bases outside the gene matches: 8. CDR3 length: 13 residues.

There are many counts of this clonotype. The rearrangement joins TRBV15 to TRBJ1-1; tentative D call: TRBD1 (5 bases). This CDR3 has 15 residues. Germline V gives CDR1 LNHNV, CDR2 YYDKDF (reference sequence). V was cut by 4 bases and J by 0 bases, with 12 bases left in between. The CDR3: CATSTTGALNTEAFF. The CDR3 coding sequence is TGTGCCACCAGCACCACCGGGGCCTTGAACACTGAAGCTTTCTTT.

This clonotype came up many times. The rearrangement joins TRBV10-3 to TRBJ1-5; weak D call: TRBD1 (5 bases). Germline-derived CDR1 and CDR2 are ENHRY and SYGVKD. The CDR3 runs to 14 residues. Trimming left V 4 bases short and J 0 bases short, with 7 bases between. The CDR3 is CAISGQNSNQPQHF. Written as DNA, the CDR3 is TGTGCCATCAGTGGACAGAATAGCAATCAGCCCCAGCATTTT.

This clonotype showed up many times. The rearrangement uses TRBV12-3 or TRBV12-4 and TRBJ2-1, with D hard to call. V was cut by 6 bases and J by 2 bases, with 11 bases left in between. The CDR3 length is 14 residues. CDR3 DNA sequence: TGTGCCAGCAGCTTACAAGCGACCTACAATGAGCAGTTCTTC. Translating it yields CASSLQATYNEQFF.

This clonotype was counted between two and nine times. The chain recombines TRBV7-6 with TRBJ2-7; 9 bases are a match to TRBD2. The CDR3 contains 15 residues. Germline CDR1 and CDR2: SGHVS and FNYEAQ. J was trimmed by 1 base and V by 2 bases; bases with no gene match: 3. The CDR3 bases are TGTGCCAGCAGCTTACTAGCGGGGAGATCCTACGAGCAGTACTTC. Translated: CASSLLAGRSYEQYF.

This clonotype appeared many times. The CDR3 loop reads CASSYLRTSGNNEQFF. CDR3 sequence (DNA): TGTGCCAGCAGTTACCTGAGGACTAGCGGGAACAATGAGCAGTTCTTC. The V and J genes are TRBV28 and TRBJ2-1; 12 bases line up with TRBD2. The CDR3 runs 16 residues. V lost 4 bases to trimming and J lost 5 bases; unmatched junction nucleotides: 6. Germline V CDR1 and CDR2: MDHEN, SYDVKM.